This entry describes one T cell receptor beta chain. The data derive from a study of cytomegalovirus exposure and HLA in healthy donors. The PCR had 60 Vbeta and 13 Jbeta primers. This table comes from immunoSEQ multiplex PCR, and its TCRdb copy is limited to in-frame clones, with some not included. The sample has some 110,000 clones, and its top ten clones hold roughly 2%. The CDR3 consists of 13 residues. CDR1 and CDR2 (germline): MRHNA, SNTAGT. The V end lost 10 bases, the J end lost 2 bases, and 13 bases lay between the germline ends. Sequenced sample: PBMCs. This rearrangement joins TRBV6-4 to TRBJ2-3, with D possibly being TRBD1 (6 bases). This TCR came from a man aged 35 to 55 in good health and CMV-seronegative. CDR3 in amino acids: CATRDTYTDTQYF. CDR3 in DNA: TGTGCCACCCGGGACACCTACACAGATACGCAGTATTTT.